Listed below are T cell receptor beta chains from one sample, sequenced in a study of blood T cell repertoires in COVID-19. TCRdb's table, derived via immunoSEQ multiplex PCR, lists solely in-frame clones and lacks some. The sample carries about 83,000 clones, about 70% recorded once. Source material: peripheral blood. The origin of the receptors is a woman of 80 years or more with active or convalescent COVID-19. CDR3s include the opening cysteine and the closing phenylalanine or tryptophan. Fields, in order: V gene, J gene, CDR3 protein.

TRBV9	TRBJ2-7	CASTPTDYFYEQYF
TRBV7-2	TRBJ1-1	CASSLARAQAFF
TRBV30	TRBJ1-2	CAWSEDTGTKSGYTF
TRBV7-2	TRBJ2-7	CASSPGLAGGLYSYEQYF
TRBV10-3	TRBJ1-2	CAISESGGVNYGYTF
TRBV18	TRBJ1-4	CASSPGDRRNEKLFF
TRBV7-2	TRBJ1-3	CASSFRQGVSSSGNTIYF
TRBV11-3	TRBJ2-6	CASGPSGANVLTF
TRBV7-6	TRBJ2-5	CASSLVGQGYVLETQYF
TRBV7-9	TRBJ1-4	CASSPTAGEKLFF
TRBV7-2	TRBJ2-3	CASSFLTDTQYF
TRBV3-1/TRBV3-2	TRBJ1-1	CASSRQAGTVEAFF
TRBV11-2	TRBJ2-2	CASSLGLTNTGELFF
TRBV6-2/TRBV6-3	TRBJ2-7	CASSRDRGREQYF
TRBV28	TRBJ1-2	CASAVGSYGYTF
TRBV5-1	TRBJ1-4	CASRLGPPGQSNEKLFF
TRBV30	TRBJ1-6	CAWSRQRTGHSPLHF
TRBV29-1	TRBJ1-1	CSAEKPHSSQGLGTEAFF
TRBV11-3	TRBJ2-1	CASSLDMNEQFF
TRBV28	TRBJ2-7	CASSSLGQVLYEQYF
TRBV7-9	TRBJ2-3	CASSRSREADTQYF
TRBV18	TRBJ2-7	CASSPRGGQGNEQYF
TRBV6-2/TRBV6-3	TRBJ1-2	CASSYSLDGYTF
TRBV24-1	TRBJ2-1	CATHDGYNEQFF
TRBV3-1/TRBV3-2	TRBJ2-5	CASSRSTSGGVGETQYF
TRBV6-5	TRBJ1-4	CASSYQPGQGNEKLFF
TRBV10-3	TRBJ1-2	CATGEGGGGYTF
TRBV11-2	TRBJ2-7	CASSRGPGVEQYF
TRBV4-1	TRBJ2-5	CASSQEGLQETQYF
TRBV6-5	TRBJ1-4	CASRDRASGYEKLFF
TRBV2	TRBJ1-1	CASSLGQFSTEAFF
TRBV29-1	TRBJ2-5	CSVVARGKETQYF
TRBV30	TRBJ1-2	CAWSEFRNYGYTF
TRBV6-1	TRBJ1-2	CASSEARAYYGYTF
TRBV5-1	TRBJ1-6	CASSLEDSQNSPLHF
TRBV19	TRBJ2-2	CASKRQGSTGELFF
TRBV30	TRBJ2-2	CAWSGTGLAGELFF
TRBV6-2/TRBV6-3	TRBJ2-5	CASSYGLAGETQYF
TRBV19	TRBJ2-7	CASSILAGGAYEQYF
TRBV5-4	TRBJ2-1	CASRSGTSLNEQFF